This is a list of T cell receptor beta chains from one sample in a study of shared clonotypes between healthy human individuals. The method was immunoSEQ multiplex PCR; TCRdb's version includes in-frame clones alone and lacks a portion of them. Altogether a few hundred thousand clones are present, more than 95% being singletons, with the ten largest covering 0.045% to 0.06%. Specimen: naive CD4+ T cells sorted from blood. The source is a woman in her 30s in good health. Each CDR3 is given with its conserved first and last residue. Fields, in order: clone size, J gene, V gene, D gene, CDR3 protein, CDR3 DNA. A D gene is named only where the DNA matches it firmly. The listing skips clone size in some rows; elsewhere it reads once, few, many or a size class.

- | TRBJ2-7 | TRBV19 | TRBD1 | CASSIAPGQGHEQYF | TGTGCCAGTAGTATAGCACCGGGACAGGGTCACGAGCAGTACTTC
- | TRBJ2-2 | TRBV27 | TRBD2 | CASSLAAGGNPGELFF | TGTGCCAGCAGTCTCGCAGCGGGAGGGAACCCCGGGGAGCTGTTTTTT
- | TRBJ2-3 | TRBV2 | TRBD2 | CASRNGLAGVDTQYF | TGTGCCAGCAGGAATGGACTAGCGGGAGTAGATACGCAGTATTTT
- | TRBJ1-3 | TRBV18 | - | CASSPGSSGNTIYF | TGTGCCAGCTCACCTGGATCCTCTGGAAACACCATATATTTT
- | TRBJ2-3 | TRBV28 | TRBD1 | CANLVTAGQGPSPSTDTQYF | TGTGCCAACCTGGTTACCGCGGGACAGGGCCCCTCCCCTAGCACAGATACGCAGTATTTT
- | TRBJ2-7 | TRBV6-5 | TRBD1 | CASSYGTGREQYF | TGTGCCAGCAGTTACGGGACAGGTCGGGAGCAGTACTTC
- | TRBJ1-2 | TRBV29-1 | - | CSVDGFGYTF | TGCAGCGTTGATGGGTTTGGCTACACCTTC
- | TRBJ2-5 | TRBV6-5 | - | CASWDLAAETQYF | TGTGCCAGCTGGGACTTAGCGGCGGAGACCCAGTACTTC
- | TRBJ1-1 | TRBV6-4 | - | CATLHQNTEAFF | TGTGCCACCTTACACCAGAACACTGAAGCTTTCTTT
- | TRBJ1-3 | TRBV6-1 | - | CASRVPSGNTIYF | TGTGCCAGCAGGGTCCCCTCTGGAAACACCATATATTTT
- | TRBJ1-2 | TRBV7-9 | - | CASSLETGGLYTF | TGTGCCAGCAGCTTAGAGACGGGGGGACTCTACACCTTC
- | TRBJ2-5 | TRBV5-1 | TRBD1 | CASSLAGGDETQYF | TGCGCCAGCAGCTTGGCAGGGGGCGATGAGACCCAGTACTTC
- | TRBJ1-6 | TRBV7-3 | - | CASSASAVDSPLHF | TGTGCCAGCAGCGCGAGCGCCGTGGATTCACCCCTCCACTTT
- | TRBJ1-1 | TRBV9 | - | CASSAGPDTEAFF | TGTGCCAGCAGCGCAGGCCCCGACACTGAAGCTTTCTTT
few | TRBJ2-7 | TRBV19 | TRBD1 | CASSRTGPYEQYF | TGTGCCAGTAGTAGGACAGGGCCCTACGAGCAGTACTTC
- | TRBJ2-7 | TRBV7-9 | TRBD1 | CASTGTGVYEQYF | TGTGCCAGCACCGGGACAGGGGTTTACGAGCAGTACTTC
- | TRBJ2-2 | TRBV2 | TRBD1 | CASGQGGTGELFF | TGTGCCAGTGGACAGGGTGGCACCGGGGAGCTGTTTTTT
- | TRBJ1-2 | TRBV20-1 | - | CSVGAGGYTF | TGCAGTGTCGGGGCCGGTGGCTACACCTTC
- | TRBJ1-3 | TRBV28 | TRBD1 | CASSWDSIGSGNTIYF | TGTGCCAGCAGTTGGGACAGCATCGGCTCTGGAAACACCATATATTTT
- | TRBJ2-3 | TRBV7-9 | TRBD2 | CASSLGTSGRGSTDTQYF | TGTGCCAGCAGCTTAGGGACTAGCGGGAGGGGCAGCACAGATACGCAGTATTTT
- | TRBJ1-1 | TRBV18 | - | CASSPGVMGTEAFF | TGTGCCAGCTCCCCAGGGGTTATGGGCACTGAAGCTTTCTTT
- | TRBJ2-4 | TRBV11-2 | TRBD2 | CASMRWEGAKNIQYF | TGTGCCAGCATGCGATGGGAGGGAGCCAAAAACATTCAGTACTTC
- | TRBJ2-7 | TRBV6-5 | - | CASRKQGEGYEQYF | TGTGCCAGCAGAAAACAGGGAGAGGGCTACGAGCAGTACTTC
- | TRBJ1-1 | TRBV28 | - | CASRVPWNTEAFF | TGTGCCAGCAGGGTGCCTTGGAACACTGAAGCTTTCTTT
once | TRBJ2-2 | TRBV6-4 | - | CASKRGVGELFF | TGTGCCAGCAAGAGAGGGGTCGGGGAGCTGTTTTTT
once | TRBJ1-5 | TRBV7-9 | - | CASSLNGANQPQHF | TGTGCCAGCAGCTTAAATGGGGCGAATCAGCCCCAGCATTTT
- | TRBJ1-1 | TRBV5-1 | - | CASSLVRNTEAFF | TGCGCCAGCAGCTTGGTCAGGAACACTGAAGCTTTCTTT
- | TRBJ1-2 | TRBV28 | - | CASSFSSEAGYGYTF | TGTGCCAGCAGTTTCTCCTCTGAAGCGGGCTATGGCTACACCTTC
- | TRBJ2-4 | TRBV2 | TRBD2 | CASSDLAANPHF | TGTGCCAGCAGTGATCTAGCGGCAAACCCCCACTTC
- | TRBJ2-3 | TRBV27 | TRBD2 | CASSQRVAGADTQYF | TGTGCCAGCAGCCAAAGGGTAGCGGGAGCAGATACGCAGTATTTT
- | TRBJ1-2 | TRBV6-5 | - | CASSYDSYGYTF | TGTGCCAGCAGTTACGACAGCTATGGCTACACCTTC
- | TRBJ2-7 | TRBV6-1 | - | CASSEGASENYEQYF | TGTGCCAGCAGTGAAGGGGCTAGCGAGAACTACGAGCAGTACTTC
- | TRBJ1-2 | TRBV28 | - | CASLGQSHRVRYTF | TGTGCCAGCCTCGGACAGAGCCACCGTGTTCGCTACACCTTC
- | TRBJ2-2 | TRBV7-8 | TRBD2 | CASSSPPGREGGGELFF | TGTGCCAGCAGCTCGCCCCCGGGGCGGGAGGGTGGCGGGGAGCTGTTTTTT
- | TRBJ2-3 | TRBV12-5 | TRBD2 | CASGGGSGSGTDTQYF | TGTGCTAGTGGAGGGGGTAGCGGGAGCGGCACAGATACGCAGTATTTT
- | TRBJ2-5 | TRBV4-2 | - | CASSPEFGSGETQYF | TGTGCCAGCAGCCCCGAGTTCGGGAGTGGGGAGACCCAGTACTTC
- | TRBJ2-6 | TRBV5-1 | - | CASSLIASSRRVSGANVLTF | TGCGCCAGCAGCCTTATAGCTAGCTCCCGGAGGGTCTCTGGGGCCAACGTCCTGACTTTC
- | TRBJ2-5 | TRBV29-1 | - | CSVVPQGIKETQYF | TGCAGCGTTGTCCCCCAGGGGATAAAAGAGACCCAGTACTTC
- | TRBJ2-7 | TRBV28 | - | CASSSSIQYEQYF | TGTGCCAGCAGTTCGTCGATCCAATACGAGCAGTACTTC
- | TRBJ2-2 | TRBV19 | TRBD1 | CASRNDRGVTGELFF | TGTGCCAGTAGAAATGACAGGGGGGTCACCGGGGAGCTGTTTTTT
- | TRBJ1-5 | TRBV2 | - | CASSEMGIQPQHF | TGTGCCAGCAGTGAAATGGGGATTCAGCCCCAGCATTTT
- | TRBJ1-2 | TRBV7-9 | - | CASSLDGSKALYGYTF | TGTGCCAGCAGCTTAGACGGCAGCAAAGCGCTCTATGGCTACACCTTC
- | TRBJ1-5 | TRBV6-1 | - | CASRPQGNSNQPQHF | TGTGCCAGCAGGCCACAGGGCAACAGCAATCAGCCCCAGCATTTT
once | TRBJ1-5 | TRBV10-2 | TRBD1 | CASSESAGGSNQPQHF | TGCGCCAGCAGTGAGTCGGCAGGGGGTAGCAATCAGCCCCAGCATTTT